The next 6 T cell receptor beta chains were all read from a single sample in a study of blood T cell repertoires in COVID-19. The data were produced by immunoSEQ multiplex PCR, yet TCRdb's version contains in-frame clones alone and is incomplete. The sample yields around 250,000 clones, over 80% seen once. Sequencing was performed on peripheral blood. The receptors shown here come from a man aged 25-40 years who had recovered from COVID-19.

This clone was found once. V is TRBV7-2 and J is TRBJ2-3, with 8 bases matching TRBD2. Germline CDR1 is SGHTA and CDR2 is FQGNSA. This CDR3 spans 17 amino acids. Germline trimming cut 2 bases from V and 3 bases from J; bases unmatched to any gene: 10. The CDR3 region has the DNA TGTGCCAGCAGCTTAAGGGGCCGGGTAGCGGGGACAGATACGCAGTATTTT. It translates to CASSLRGRVAGTDTQYF.

V is TRBV5-5 and J is TRBJ1-2; 10 nucleotides align to TRBD1. Germline V lookup: CDR1 SGHKS, CDR2 YYEKEE (reference sequence). This CDR3 has 14 amino acids. Germline trimming cut 5 bases from V and 5 bases from J; bases unmatched to any gene: 6. In DNA, the CDR3 is TGTGCCAGCAGAACTCCGGGACAGGGGTATGGCTACACCTTC. Translated, it gives CASRTPGQGYGYTF. Variable domain in full (rest from reference TRBV5-5 and TRBJ1-2): DAGVTQSPTHLIKTRGQQVTLRCSPISGHKSVSWYQQVLGQGPQFIFQYYEKEERGRGNFPDRFSARQFPNYSSELNVNALLLGDSALYLCASRTPGQGYGYTFGSGTRLTVV.

The rearrangement joins TRBV7-9 to TRBJ2-5; 11 bases are shared with TRBD2. The CDR3 is made up of 15 amino acids. V was clipped by 4 bases and J by 1 base; unmatched bases: 2. Germline loops: CDR1 SEHNR, CDR2 FQNEAQ (reference sequence). The CDR3 protein is CASSYGTSGQETQYF. DNA of the CDR3: TGTGCCAGCAGCTACGGGACTAGCGGCCAAGAGACCCAGTACTTC.

The V call is TRBV5-1, the J call TRBJ2-2; 8 nucleotides align to TRBD1. The CDR3 totals 16 residues. J gave up 2 bases and V 9 bases, and 12 bases lay outside the gene matches. Germline V gene sequence: CDR1 SGHRS, CDR2 YFSETQ. For the CDR3, the DNA is TGCGCCACCAAAATCTCCGGGACAGGAAACACCGGGGAGCTGTTTTTT. This codes for CATKISGTGNTGELFF.

This sequence joins TRBV6-5 and TRBJ1-1; possible D gene TRBD1, 6 bases. Germline V gene data show CDR1 as MNHEY and CDR2 as SVGAGI. The CDR3 totals 12 residues. V was clipped by 10 bases and J by 10 bases, with 19 bases between them. The CDR3 DNA is TGTGCCACCAATTCCGCACAGGGTCTAGCTTTCTTT. This encodes CATNSAQGLAFF.

The chain recombines TRBV28 with TRBJ2-7, with TRBD2 matching over 8 bases. Germline V CDR1 and CDR2: MDHEN, SYDVKM. CDR3 length: 12 amino acids. V was clipped by 1 base and J by 7 bases; unmatched bases: 0. The CDR3 region is CASSLSGGEQYV. The CDR3 DNA reads TGTGCCAGCAGTTTATCGGGGGGGGAGCAGTACGTC.